This TCR beta chain is from a study of beta chain features in type 1 diabetes. The CDR3 contains 14 residues. Germline CDR1 ENHRY, CDR2 SYGVKD. Unmatched junction bases numbered 7, after V lost 10 bases and J lost 0 bases. General observations from the study: PCR might preferentially amplify shorter templates, equally in patients and controls. Shorter TCRB CDR3s, moderately but significantly so, were found in Type 1 diabetes patients in all four CD4+ subsets.

The authors reverse transcribed all of the isolated RNA, so sequencing captured expressed TCRB transcripts. Produced via immunoSEQ multiplex PCR; TCRdb's table is partial and in-frame only. The top ten hold around 0.12% of the sample, which has around 710,000 clones, 12% seen once. As concerns this clone: Its antigen is unknown.

This receptor was taken from a man between 25 and 39 years old with type 1 diabetes. The sample taken for sequencing was naive CD4+ T cells from blood. The chain combines TRBV10-3 with TRBJ2-3; 7 nucleotides align to TRBD1. CDR3 DNA: TGTGCCACCAATACAGGGGCTAGCACAGATACGCAGTATTTT. Its protein product is CATNTGASTDTQYF.